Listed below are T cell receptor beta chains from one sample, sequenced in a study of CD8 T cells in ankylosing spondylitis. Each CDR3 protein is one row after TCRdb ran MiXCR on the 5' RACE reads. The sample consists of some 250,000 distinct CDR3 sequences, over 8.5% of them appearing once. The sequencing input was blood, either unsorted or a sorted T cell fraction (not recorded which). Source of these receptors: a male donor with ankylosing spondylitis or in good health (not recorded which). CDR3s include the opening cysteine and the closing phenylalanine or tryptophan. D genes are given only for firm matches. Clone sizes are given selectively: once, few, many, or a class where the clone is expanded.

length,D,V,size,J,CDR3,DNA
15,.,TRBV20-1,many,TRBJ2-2,CSARVGGAGPGELFF,TGCAGTGCTAGAGTTGGGGGAGCAGGTCCCGGGGAGCTGTTTTTT
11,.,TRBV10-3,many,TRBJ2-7,CAISAWGEQYF,TGTGCCATCAGTGCCTGGGGCGAGCAGTACTTC
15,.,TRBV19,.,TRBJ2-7,CASSAATGTSYEQYF,TGTGCCAGTAGTGCCGCGACCGGGACATCCTACGAGCAGTACTTC
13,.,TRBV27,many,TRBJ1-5,CASSQTVFQPQHF,TGTGCCAGCAGCCAGACAGTTTTTCAGCCCCAGCATTTT
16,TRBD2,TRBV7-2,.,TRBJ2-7,CASSLEGGRYTYEQYF,TGTGCCAGCAGCTTAGAGGGCGGGAGGTATACCTACGAGCAGTACTTC
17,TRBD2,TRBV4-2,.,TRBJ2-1,CASSPGLAGAIYNEQFF,TGTGCCAGCAGCCCTGGACTAGCGGGGGCCATCTACAATGAGCAGTTCTTC
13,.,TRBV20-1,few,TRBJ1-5,CSATYGSNQPQHF,TGCAGTGCTACCTACGGGAGCAATCAGCCCCAGCATTTT
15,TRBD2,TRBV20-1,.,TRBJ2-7,CSARALGAGGGEQYF,TGCAGTGCTAGAGCCCTAGGAGCGGGAGGTGGCGAGCAGTACTTC
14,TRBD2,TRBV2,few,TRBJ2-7,CASSEISGSYEQYF,TGTGCCAGCAGTGAAATTAGCGGGAGTTACGAGCAGTACTTC
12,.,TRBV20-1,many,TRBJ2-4,CSGGTTRGIQYF,TGCAGCGGGGGAACTACTCGGGGCATTCAGTACTTC
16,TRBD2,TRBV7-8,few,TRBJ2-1,CASSLVGTSSLNEQFF,TGTGCCAGCAGCTTAGTCGGGACTAGCTCTCTGAATGAGCAGTTCTTC
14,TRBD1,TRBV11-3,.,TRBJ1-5,CASSPETGAQPQHF,TGTGCCAGCAGCCCCGAGACAGGGGCGCAGCCCCAGCATTTT
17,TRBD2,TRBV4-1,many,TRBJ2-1,CASSQAGFLARGDEQFF,TGCGCCAGCAGCCAAGCTGGTTTCCTAGCGCGGGGGGATGAGCAGTTCTTC
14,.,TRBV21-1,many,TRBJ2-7,CASGNRTDAYEQYF,TGTGCCAGCGGCAACAGGACGGACGCCTACGAGCAGTACTTC
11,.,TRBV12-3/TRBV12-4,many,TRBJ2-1,CASKRLGEQFF,TGTGCCAGCAAAAGGTTAGGAGAGCAGTTCTTC
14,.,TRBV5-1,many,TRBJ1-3,CASSLLGEENTIYF,TGCGCCAGCAGCTTGCTGGGGGAAGAAAACACCATATATTTT
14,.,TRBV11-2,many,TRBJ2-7,CASSLRGTPYEQYF,TGTGCCAGCAGCTTACGCGGGACCCCCTACGAGCAGTACTTC
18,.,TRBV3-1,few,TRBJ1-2,CASSQAHKIGPGARGYTF,TGTGCCAGCAGCCAAGCCCATAAGATCGGGCCAGGGGCTCGTGGCTACACCTTC
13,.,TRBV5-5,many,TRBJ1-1,CASSFNANTEAFF,TGTGCCAGCAGCTTCAACGCCAACACTGAAGCTTTCTTT
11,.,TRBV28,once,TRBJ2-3,CAGGHTDTQYF,TGTGCCGGGGGCCACACAGATACGCAGTATTTT
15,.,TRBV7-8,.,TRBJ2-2,CASSSGTQNTGELFF,TGTGCCAGCAGTTCCGGGACACAGAACACCGGGGAGCTGTTTTTT
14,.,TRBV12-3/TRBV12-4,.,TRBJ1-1,CASSSNGGAIGAFF,TGTGCCAGCAGTTCGAACGGAGGGGCTATTGGAGCTTTCTTT
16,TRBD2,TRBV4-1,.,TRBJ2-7,CASSQALTSASYEQYF,TGCGCCAGCAGCCAAGCCCTGACTAGCGCTTCCTACGAGCAGTACTTC
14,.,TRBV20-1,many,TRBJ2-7,CSARSSVISYEQYF,TGCAGTGCTAGAAGTTCTGTCATCTCCTACGAGCAGTACTTC
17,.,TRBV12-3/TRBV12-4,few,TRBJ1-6,CASSLAPPGQGPSPLHF,TGTGCCAGCAGTTTGGCCCCACCGGGGCAGGGACCTTCACCCCTCCACTTT
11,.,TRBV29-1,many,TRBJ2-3,CSVAPLDTQYF,TGCAGCGTTGCCCCTTTGGATACGCAGTATTTT
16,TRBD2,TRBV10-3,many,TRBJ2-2,CAITGGTSGVPGELFF,TGTGCCATCACAGGGGGGACTAGCGGGGTCCCCGGGGAGCTGTTTTTT
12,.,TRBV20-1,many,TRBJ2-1,CSARGWDHEQFF,TGCAGTGCTAGAGGGTGGGACCACGAGCAGTTCTTC
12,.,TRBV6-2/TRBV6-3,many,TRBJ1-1,CASRSVGSEAFF,TGTGCCAGCCGCTCGGTGGGCTCTGAAGCTTTCTTT
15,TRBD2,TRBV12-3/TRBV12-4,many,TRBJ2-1,CASSLGGGGHNEQFF,TGTGCCAGCAGTTTAGGAGGCGGGGGTCACAATGAGCAGTTCTTC
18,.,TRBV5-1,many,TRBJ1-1,CASSPRRGLLRMNTEAFF,TGCGCCAGCAGCCCTAGAAGGGGCTTGTTGAGGATGAACACTGAAGCTTTCTTT